This record looks at one T cell receptor beta chain sequence and its context. These data originate in a study of sequential checkpoint blockade in melanoma. About the study: After both sequences, patients received maintenance nivolumab.

Treatment: randomized to nivolumab then ipilimumab (arm A) or the reverse (arm B). CDR1 MNHEY and CDR2 SMNVEV come from the germline V gene (reference sequence). V was trimmed by 5 bases and J by 3 bases, leaving 14 bases between them. This CDR3 is 15 amino acids long. The data were produced by immunoSEQ multiplex PCR, yet TCRdb's version contains in-frame clones alone and is incomplete. Of under 7,000 clones listed, around 53% are singletons. The origin of this receptor is a human donor with melanoma. J is TRBJ2-4 and V is TRBV27; D ambiguous. The input for sequencing was CD8+ T cells sorted from blood (inferred from file names), taken from a patient given nivolumab and ipilimumab in sequence. CDR3 coding DNA: TGTGCCAGCAGTAAGAACATATTCGACAAAAACATTCAGTACTTC. Translating it yields CASSKNIFDKNIQYF.